The source of this T cell receptor (beta chain) is a study of blood T cell repertoires in COVID-19 (dated by TCRdb to about 2020). Study-wide context: Samples covering the acute and convalescent phases of COVID-19 were provided by collaborators in the United States, Italy and Spain. Where available, HLA class I and class II types were obtained from metadata supplied by the sample provider rather than from assay-based typing. A freely available public database, intended as a resource for researchers studying the immune response to SARS-CoV-2, is where the repertoires were released. Subjects who had been exposed to COVID-19, were actively infected with it, or had recovered from it provided the deeply sampled blood TCRbeta repertoires that made up the dataset. The prospective study material was composed of cDNA or gDNA derived from T cells, B-cell-depleted T cells, or PBMCs. Samples came from the ongoing ImmuneRACE study (first 160 participants) plus 1,254 subjects from 6 global collaborators. The sample metadata nearly always contained a de-identified subject ID, COVID-19 status, age in years and sex. The study at large found these results: How much clinical and demographic metadata was included differed by source and by participant, and the metadata was provided uncurated.

CDR1 LGHNA and CDR2 YNFKEQ are derived from the germline V gene. From the cysteine up to the phenylalanine, the CDR3 has a length of 19 residues. Only the CDR3 DNA is retained, 57 bases long and in frame from the first base. Trimming leaves V shorter by 0 bases and J shorter by 3 bases, with the junction holding 16 bases beyond the gene matches. TCRbeta CDR3 regions were amplified from genomic DNA by means of the immunoSEQ Assay, a bias-controlled multiplex PCR. As for the original processing: Within the assay, amplification of reference gene primers was used to estimate how many nucleated cells each sample contained. To quantify the absolute abundance of each unique TCRbeta CDR3 rearrangement, sequence reads were collapsed and filtered. For each sample, productive Simpson clonality was calculated as the square root of Simpson's diversity index over productive rearrangements. TCRdb retrieved this table from immuneACCESS and kept in-frame rearrangements only. Not all clones are present; in checked studies, unresolved V genes account for under half, and no reason is known for the remainder. V and J calls and clone size are as listed in that table; D and trimming were resolved from the DNA. This sample holds approximately 150,000 clones; around 80% were observed only once. Of the sample, about 19% falls within the top ten clones.

Note on this clone: Its recognized antigen is unknown. The sample holds no much larger clone one base away, and base qualities are not on file.

The collaborating institutions used their own protocols to collect whole blood in K2EDTA tubes. For TCRbeta analysis, collaborators shipped samples in one of three forms: frozen whole blood, isolated PBMCs, or DNA extracted from either of those sample types. Sequencing was carried out using peripheral blood. The TCR comes from a woman over 75 with acute or convalescent COVID-19. The rearrangement joined TRBV4-2 to TRBJ2-7; the central 8 bases match TRBD1. The bases read TGTGCCAGCAGCCAAGATTTGGCCAGGGGGCGAAGATTGGGCTACGAGCAGTACTTC. It translates to CASSQDLARGRRLGYEQYF.